This TCR beta chain emerged from a study of T cells in Graves' hyperthyroidism and ophthalmopathy. Study summary: Peripheral blood samples were taken at initial diagnosis, prior to any treatment. Study-level findings and limits: Ophthalmopathy could be told apart from stable hyperthyroidism with a 13 V-J model.

Absence of ophthalmopathy progression within 18 months defined stable Graves' hyperthyroidism. Patients showing uncontrolled infection, other autoimmune disease, pregnancy or lactation were ineligible. This clonotype was seen ten or more times. Antigen unknown. Germline CDR1 MDHEN, CDR2 SYDVKM. V shed 5 bases and J 1 base; nucleotides not matched to a gene: 9. This CDR3 region has 16 residues. Researchers took RNA transcripts and amplified the TCR beta CDR3 regions from them. TCR CDR3 regions were first amplified by RT-PCR with HTBI primers. TCRdb re-derived calls from the multiplex PCR reads in MiXCR, one entry per CDR3 protein. The sample has 200,000 to 250,000 distinct CDR3 sequences, about 17% seen once.

The origin of this receptor is a woman in her forties or fifties with Graves' hyperthyroidism. The sample consisted of blood. The chain uses TRBV28 and TRBJ1-1, with 8 bases matching TRBD1. CDR3 nucleotides: TGTGCCAGCAGTCAAGCCCCGGGACAGGAGAACACTGAAGCTTTCTTT. Amino acids: CASSQAPGQENTEAFF.